Shown below are 12 T cell receptor beta chains from a single sample sequenced in a study of beta chain features in type 1 diabetes. General study results and limits: In all four CD4+ subsets, TCRB CDR3 length was significantly, moderately reduced in type 1 diabetes.

The study reverse transcribed the entire isolated RNA, so it sequenced expressed TCRB transcripts. The table came from immunoSEQ multiplex PCR; TCRdb's copy has only in-frame clones and leaves some out. The data contain some 330,000 clones, approximately 12% of them singletons. The antigens these receptors bind are not known. The sequenced material came from naive CD4+ T cells from blood. Source of these receptors: a woman aged 18-30 years with type 1 diabetes.

The chain combines TRBV25-1 with TRBJ2-3, with TRBD2 as a possible D gene (6 bases). Trimming cost V 7 bases and J 1 base, with 12 bases left between them. Germline CDR1 reads MGHDK; CDR2 reads SYGVNS. CDR3 size: 14 residues. This CDR3 reads CASTQSGGTDTQYF. For the CDR3, the DNA is TGTGCCAGCACCCAGTCGGGGGGCACAGATACGCAGTATTTT.

Turning to this clone: Other DNA sequences in this sample translate to the same CDR3. The chain carries TRBV2 and TRBJ2-5, with no clear D. V lost 5 bases and J 1 base, leaving 5 bases between the germline ends. CDR1 is SNHLY and CDR2 is FYNNEI in the germline V gene. The CDR3 has 12 residues. The CDR3 DNA is TGTGCCAGCAGTTACTCCCAAGAGACCCAGTACTTC. The encoded protein is CASSYSQETQYF.

This clone was seen many times. The J gene is TRBJ1-5, the V gene TRBV29-1, with D perhaps TRBD1 (5 bases). Germline values: CDR1 SQVTM, CDR2 ANQGSEA. V shed 1 base and J shed 11 bases, with 9 bases lying between them. CDR3 length: 11 amino acids. The CDR3 DNA is TGCAGCGTTGAAGGCGCGGGGGCCCAGCATTTT. It translates to CSVEGAGAQHF.

Only a few counts were recorded for this clone. Here the CDR3 DNA reads TGTGCCACCAGCAGCCGACAGGGGATCCAGCCCCAGCATTTT. This codes for CATSSRQGIQPQHF. This chain connects TRBV15 to TRBJ1-5; 8 bases match TRBD1. The CDR3 runs 14 residues. CDR1 is LNHNV, CDR2 YYDKDF, per germline (reference sequence). J lost 7 bases, V lost 3 bases, and 5 bases had no gene match.

The sample holds a few counts of this clone. This chain links TRBV6-5 with TRBJ1-2; D is ambiguous. V was clipped by 6 bases and J by 4 bases, with 6 bases between them. The CDR3 extends over 11 amino acids. Germline V gives CDR1 MNHEY, CDR2 SVGAGI. The CDR3 sequence: CASSSGYGYTF. Here the CDR3 DNA reads TGTGCCAGCAGCAGTGGCTATGGCTACACCTTC.

J is TRBJ2-3 and V is TRBV11-2; D remains ambiguous. Germline loops: CDR1 SGHAT, CDR2 FQNNGV. Trimming pared 1 base from V and 3 bases from J, leaving 2 bases between. CDR3 length equals 12 residues. The CDR3 nucleotides are TGTGCCAGCAGCTTAGCGACAGATACGCAGTATTTT. Translated, it gives CASSLATDTQYF.

A word on this clone: Other DNA sequences within the sample encode an identical CDR3. The chain uses TRBV28 and TRBJ2-5; D uncertain. The CDR3 has 13 residues. V was trimmed by 6 bases and J by 5 bases, leaving 13 bases between them. The germline V gene has CDR1 MDHEN and CDR2 SYDVKM. In nucleotides, the CDR3 is TGTGCCAGCAGCCCTGGCGGCTCTGAGACCCAGTACTTC. Its translation is CASSPGGSETQYF.

This sequence joins TRBV5-1 and TRBJ2-1; D call uncertain. Trimming cost V 3 bases and J 0 bases, with 10 bases left between them. This CDR3 region has 15 residues. Germline V gene lookup returns CDR1 SGHRS and CDR2 YFSETQ. The CDR3 DNA follows: TGCGCCAGCAGCTCAAGCCCACTCTCCTACAATGAGCAGTTCTTC. This codes for CASSSSPLSYNEQFF.

The CDR3 nucleotides are TGTGCCAGCAGTTCAAGGCAGGGAGGCCGGGAGCTGTTTTTT. It specifies CASSSRQGGRELFF. The rearrangement links TRBV7-2 to TRBJ2-2; perhaps TRBD2 as D (6 bases). The CDR3 runs 14 residues. Germline CDR1 reads SGHTA; CDR2 reads FQGNSA. V gave up 6 bases and J gave up 9 bases, with 17 bases separating them.

V and J are TRBV29-1 and TRBJ1-1, with TRBD1 identical over 7 bases. V shed 4 bases, J shed 3 bases, and the junction held 2 bases outside the gene matches. Germline V gives CDR1 SQVTM, CDR2 ANQGSEA. The CDR3 runs to 12 residues. In nucleotides, the CDR3 is TGCAGCGTTGCCCAGGGGGACACTGAAGCTTTCTTT. The encoded protein is CSVAQGDTEAFF. Variable domain in full (rest from reference TRBV29-1 and TRBJ1-1): SAVISQKPSRDICQRGTSLTIQCQVDSQVTMMFWYRQQPGQSLTLIATANQGSEATYESGFVIDKFPISRPNLTFSTLTVSNMSPEDSSIYLCSVAQGDTEAFFGQGTRLTVV.

This rearrangement joins TRBV25-1 to TRBJ2-1; D gene ambiguous. The germline V gene has CDR1 MGHDK and CDR2 SYGVNS. V was trimmed by 7 bases and J by 7 bases, leaving 8 bases between them. The CDR3 is 11 residues long. The CDR3 DNA is TGTGCCAGCACGGTCCTTAATGAGCAGTTCTTC. This translates into CASTVLNEQFF.

Note on this clone: At one boundary the junction diverges from the germline segment, which might be a read error. The rearrangement links TRBV14 to TRBJ1-5; a weak D match, TRBD1 (5 bases). The CDR3 extends over 11 amino acids. Germline V CDR1 and CDR2: SGHDN, FVKESK. CDR3 bases: TGTGCCAGCAGCCAGGCCACAGGTGAGGATTTT. Translation: CASSQATGEDF.